This T cell receptor (beta chain) emerged from a study of radiotherapy plus CTLA-4 blockade in lung cancer. The CDR3 contains 13 residues. Germline V gene sequence: CDR1 SGHRS, CDR2 YFSETQ. The V end lost 1 base, the J end lost 7 bases, and 11 bases lay between the germline ends. This clone turned up a few times. Generated by immunoSEQ multiplex PCR, the TCRdb table keeps only in-frame clones and is missing some. Of 42,000 or so clones listed, roughly 73% are singletons. The chain employs TRBV5-1 and TRBJ1-1, with D perhaps TRBD1 (5 bases). Material: peripheral blood, obtained from a patient treated with radiotherapy plus ipilimumab. This receptor was taken from a human donor with non-small cell lung cancer that progressed on radiotherapy plus ipilimumab. CDR3 sequence: CASSLSTGIEAFF. The CDR3 region has the DNA TGCGCCAGCAGCTTGTCAACAGGAATTGAAGCTTTCTTT.